Each of the 3 T cell receptor beta chains below was sequenced from the same sample in a study of human T cells and chemical hapten exposure (dated by TCRdb to the early 2020s). Sample time point, as interpreted from the label and publication: pre-sensitization, week 0. Explained via the paper, the treatment or condition label denotes: therapeutic diphenylcyclopropenone sensitization with weekly scalp DPC. The library came from RACE. For sequencing, a NextSeq 500 was employed. TCRdb reanalyzed the raw reads on its own, using fastp at Q25 for trimming and MiXCR for clone calling, and kept in-frame beta chains. One record per CDR3 amino acid sequence lists the most common genes and DNA. Present in this sample are roughly 50,000 distinct CDR3 sequences, more than 7.5% of which were seen just once. The biggest ten clones account for around 9.5% of the sample. Here the sequenced sample was whole blood, taken in connection with sensitization to the hapten diphenylcyclopropenone (DPC). These receptors were obtained from a man between 40 and 49 years old with alopecia areata. Some clones in this sample may be carry-over from other donors' samples.

This clonotype counts as medium-sized (0.01 to 0.1%). J is TRBJ2-7 and V is TRBV6-5; D is possibly TRBD1 (6 bases). CDR3 length equals 14 residues. V was clipped by 2 bases and J by 6 bases, with 14 bases between them. Germline CDR1 and CDR2: MNHEY and SVGAGI. The CDR3 is CASSYSGQRSEQYF. As DNA, the CDR3 is TGTGCCAGCAGTTACAGCGGACAGAGGTCCGAGCAGTACTTC.

This clonotype has a handful of counts. This sequence joins TRBV19 and TRBJ2-1, with 9 bases fitting TRBD2. This CDR3 is 15 amino acids long. Germline V gene sequence: CDR1 LNHDA, CDR2 SQIVND (reference sequence). V shed 2 bases, J shed 7 bases, and the junction held 6 bases outside the gene matches. The CDR3 DNA reads as TGTGCCAGTAGTATACGCGGGAGGGCCGGGAATGAGCAGTTCTTC. Translation gives CASSIRGRAGNEQFF.

There are many counts of this clonotype. V gene TRBV6-1 combines with J gene TRBJ1-1; maybe TRBD1 (6 bases). V lost 10 bases, J lost 5 bases, and 14 bases lay in between. Germline assignment: CDR1 MNHNS and CDR2 SASEGT. The CDR3 is made up of 12 amino acids. The CDR3 here is CATRGSGTEAFF. In DNA form, the CDR3 reads TGTGCCACCAGGGGTTCGGGGACTGAAGCTTTCTTT.